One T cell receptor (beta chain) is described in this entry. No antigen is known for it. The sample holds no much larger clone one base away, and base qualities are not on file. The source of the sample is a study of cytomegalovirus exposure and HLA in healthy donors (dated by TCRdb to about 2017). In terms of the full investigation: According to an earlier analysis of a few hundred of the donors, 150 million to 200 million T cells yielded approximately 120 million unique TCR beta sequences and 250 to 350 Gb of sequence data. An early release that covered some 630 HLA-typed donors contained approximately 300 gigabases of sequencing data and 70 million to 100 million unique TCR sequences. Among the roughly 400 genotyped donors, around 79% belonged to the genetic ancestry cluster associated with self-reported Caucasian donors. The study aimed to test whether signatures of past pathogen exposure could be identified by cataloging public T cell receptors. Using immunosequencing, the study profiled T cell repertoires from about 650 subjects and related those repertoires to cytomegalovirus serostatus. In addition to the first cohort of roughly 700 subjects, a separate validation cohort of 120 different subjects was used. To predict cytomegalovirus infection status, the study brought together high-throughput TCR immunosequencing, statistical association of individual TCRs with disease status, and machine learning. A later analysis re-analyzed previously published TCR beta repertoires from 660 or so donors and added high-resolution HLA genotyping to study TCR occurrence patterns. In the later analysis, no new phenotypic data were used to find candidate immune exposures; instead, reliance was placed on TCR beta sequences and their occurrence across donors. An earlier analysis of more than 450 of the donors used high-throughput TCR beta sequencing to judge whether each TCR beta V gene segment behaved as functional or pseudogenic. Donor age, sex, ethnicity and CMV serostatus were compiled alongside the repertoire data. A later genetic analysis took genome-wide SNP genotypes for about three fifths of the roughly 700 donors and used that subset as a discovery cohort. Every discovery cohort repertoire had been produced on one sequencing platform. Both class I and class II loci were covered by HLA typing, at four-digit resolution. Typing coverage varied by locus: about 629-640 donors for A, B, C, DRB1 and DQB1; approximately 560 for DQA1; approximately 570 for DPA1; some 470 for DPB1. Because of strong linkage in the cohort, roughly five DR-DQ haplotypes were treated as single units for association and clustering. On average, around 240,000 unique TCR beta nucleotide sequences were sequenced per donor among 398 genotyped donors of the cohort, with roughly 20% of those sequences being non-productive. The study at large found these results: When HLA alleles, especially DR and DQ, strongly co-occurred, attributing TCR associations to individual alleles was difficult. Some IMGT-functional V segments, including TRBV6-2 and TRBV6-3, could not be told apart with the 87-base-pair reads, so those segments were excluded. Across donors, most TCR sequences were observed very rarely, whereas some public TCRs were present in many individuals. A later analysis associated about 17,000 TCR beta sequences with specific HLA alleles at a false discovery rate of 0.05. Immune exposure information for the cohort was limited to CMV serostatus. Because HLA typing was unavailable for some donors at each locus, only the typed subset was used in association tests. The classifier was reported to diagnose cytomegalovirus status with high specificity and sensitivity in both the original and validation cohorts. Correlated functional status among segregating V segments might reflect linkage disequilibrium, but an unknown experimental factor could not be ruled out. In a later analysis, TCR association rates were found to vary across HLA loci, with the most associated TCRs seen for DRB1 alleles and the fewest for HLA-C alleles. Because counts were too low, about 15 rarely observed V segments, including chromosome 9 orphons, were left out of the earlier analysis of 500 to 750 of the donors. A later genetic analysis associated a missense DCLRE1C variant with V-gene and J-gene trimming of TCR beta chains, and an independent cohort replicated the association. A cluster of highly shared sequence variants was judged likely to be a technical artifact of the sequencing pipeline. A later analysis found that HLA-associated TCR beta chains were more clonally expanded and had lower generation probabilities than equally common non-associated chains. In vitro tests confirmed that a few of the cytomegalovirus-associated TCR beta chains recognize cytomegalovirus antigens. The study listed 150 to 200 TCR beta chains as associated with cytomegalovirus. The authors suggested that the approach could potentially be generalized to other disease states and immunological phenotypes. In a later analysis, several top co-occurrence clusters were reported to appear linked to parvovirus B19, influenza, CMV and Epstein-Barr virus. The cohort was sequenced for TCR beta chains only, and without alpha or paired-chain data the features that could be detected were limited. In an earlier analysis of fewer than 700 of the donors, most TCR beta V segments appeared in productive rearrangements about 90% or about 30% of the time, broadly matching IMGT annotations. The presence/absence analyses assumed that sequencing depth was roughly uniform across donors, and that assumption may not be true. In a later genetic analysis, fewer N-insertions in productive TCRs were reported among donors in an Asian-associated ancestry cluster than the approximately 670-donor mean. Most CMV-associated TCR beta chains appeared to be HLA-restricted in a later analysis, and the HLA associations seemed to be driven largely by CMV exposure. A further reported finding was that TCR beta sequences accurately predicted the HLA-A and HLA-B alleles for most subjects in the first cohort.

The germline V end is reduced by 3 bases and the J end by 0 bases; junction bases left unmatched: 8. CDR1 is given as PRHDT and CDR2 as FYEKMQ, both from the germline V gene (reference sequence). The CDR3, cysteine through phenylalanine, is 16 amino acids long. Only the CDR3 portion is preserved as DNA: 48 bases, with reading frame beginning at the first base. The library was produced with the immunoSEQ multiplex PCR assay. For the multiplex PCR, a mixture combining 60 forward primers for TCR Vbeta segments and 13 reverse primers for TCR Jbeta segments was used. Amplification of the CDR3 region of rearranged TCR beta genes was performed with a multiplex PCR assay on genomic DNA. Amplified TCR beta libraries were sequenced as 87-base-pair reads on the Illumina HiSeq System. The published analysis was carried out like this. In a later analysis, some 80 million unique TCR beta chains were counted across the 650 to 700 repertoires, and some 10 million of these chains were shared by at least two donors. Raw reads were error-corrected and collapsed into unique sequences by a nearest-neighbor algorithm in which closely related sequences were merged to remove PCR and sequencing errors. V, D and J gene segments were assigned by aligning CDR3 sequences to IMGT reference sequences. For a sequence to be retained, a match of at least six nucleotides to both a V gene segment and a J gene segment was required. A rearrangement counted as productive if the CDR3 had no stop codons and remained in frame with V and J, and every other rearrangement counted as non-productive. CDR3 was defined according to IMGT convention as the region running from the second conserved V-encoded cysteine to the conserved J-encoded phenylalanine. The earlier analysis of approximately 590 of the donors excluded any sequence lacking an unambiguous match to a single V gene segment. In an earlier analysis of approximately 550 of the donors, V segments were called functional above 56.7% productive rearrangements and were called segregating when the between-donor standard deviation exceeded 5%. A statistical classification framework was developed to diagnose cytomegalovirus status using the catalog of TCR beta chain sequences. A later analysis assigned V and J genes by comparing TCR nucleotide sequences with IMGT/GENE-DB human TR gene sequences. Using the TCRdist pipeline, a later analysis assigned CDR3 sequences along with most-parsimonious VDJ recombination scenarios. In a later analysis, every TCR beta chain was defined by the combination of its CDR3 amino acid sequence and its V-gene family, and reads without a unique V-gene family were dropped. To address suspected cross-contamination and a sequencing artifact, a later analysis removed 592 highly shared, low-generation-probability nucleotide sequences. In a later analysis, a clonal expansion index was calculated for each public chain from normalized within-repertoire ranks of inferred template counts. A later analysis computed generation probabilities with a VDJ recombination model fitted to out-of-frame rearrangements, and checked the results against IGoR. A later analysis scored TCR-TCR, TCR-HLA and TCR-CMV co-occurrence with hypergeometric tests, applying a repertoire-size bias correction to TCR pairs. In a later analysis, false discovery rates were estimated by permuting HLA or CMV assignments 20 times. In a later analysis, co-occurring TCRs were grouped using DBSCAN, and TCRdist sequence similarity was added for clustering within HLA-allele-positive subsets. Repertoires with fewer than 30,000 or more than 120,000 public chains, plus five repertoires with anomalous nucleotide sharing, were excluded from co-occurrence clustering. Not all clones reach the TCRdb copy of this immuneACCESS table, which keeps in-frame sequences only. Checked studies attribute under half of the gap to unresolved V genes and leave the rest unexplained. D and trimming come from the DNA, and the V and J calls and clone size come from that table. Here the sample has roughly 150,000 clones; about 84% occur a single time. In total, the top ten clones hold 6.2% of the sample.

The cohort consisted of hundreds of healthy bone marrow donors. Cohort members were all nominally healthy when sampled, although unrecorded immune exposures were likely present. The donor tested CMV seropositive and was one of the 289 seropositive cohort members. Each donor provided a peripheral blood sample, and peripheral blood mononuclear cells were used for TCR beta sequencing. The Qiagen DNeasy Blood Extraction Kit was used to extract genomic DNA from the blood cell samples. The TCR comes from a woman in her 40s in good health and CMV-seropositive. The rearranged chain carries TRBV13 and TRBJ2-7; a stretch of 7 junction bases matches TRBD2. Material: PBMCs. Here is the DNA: TGTGCCAGCAGCTTCCTAGCGGATGTGAGCTCCTACGAGCAGTACTTC. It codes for CASSFLADVSSYEQYF.